The 10 T cell receptor beta chains below come from one sample, sequenced in a study of blood T cell repertoires in COVID-19. Measured with immunoSEQ multiplex PCR; TCRdb has only the in-frame clones, and not every one. Of around 200,000 clones in the sample, 80% to 90% are singletons; the top ten hold roughly an eighth. Input material: peripheral blood. The receptors were sampled from a man aged 25-45 years with active or convalescent COVID-19.

This clone came up a few times. This sequence joins TRBV30 and TRBJ2-2; D is possibly TRBD2 (6 bases). CDR3 length equals 16 residues. V was clipped by 2 bases and J by 4 bases, with 17 bases between them. Germline V CDR1 and CDR2: GTSNPN, SVGIG (reference sequence). In DNA, the CDR3 is TGTGCCTGGAGTCACCTGGGGCGGGACGGCACCGGGGAGCTGTTTTTT. Translated: CAWSHLGRDGTGELFF.

This chain connects TRBV10-3 to TRBJ1-3; D is perhaps TRBD1 (5 bases). The germline V gene has CDR1 ENHRY and CDR2 SYGVKD. This CDR3 is 15 amino acids long. Trimming cost V 6 bases and J 0 bases, with 12 bases left between them. The DNA of the CDR3 is TGTGCCATCAGGGACCCCGGGGGCTCTGGAAACACCATATATTTT. Its protein is CAIRDPGGSGNTIYF.

The V and J genes are TRBV27 and TRBJ2-7; 8 nucleotides align to TRBD2. The germline CDR1 and CDR2 sequences are MNHEY and SMNVEV (reference sequence). The CDR3 consists of 13 residues. Trimming at V came to 3 bases and at J to 3 bases, leaving 1 base not matched to a gene. The CDR3 sequence is CASSFGGGYEQYF. Here the CDR3 DNA reads TGTGCCAGCAGTTTCGGGGGGGGCTACGAGCAGTACTTC.

The chain employs TRBV11-2 and TRBJ1-1; 8 bases line up with TRBD1. This CDR3 has 15 amino acids. With V trimmed by 5 bases and J by 6 bases, 11 bases remained unmatched. Per germline, CDR1 SGHAT and CDR2 FQNNGV. This CDR3 is CASSTPSGRGPEAFF. CDR3 coding DNA: TGTGCCAGCAGCACCCCAAGCGGCAGGGGGCCTGAAGCTTTCTTT.

In its sample, this clone was seen a few times. The chain uses TRBV7-9 and TRBJ1-5, with 7 bases aligning to TRBD1. The CDR3 has 15 amino acids. V lost 1 base, J lost 4 bases, and 4 bases stayed unmatched. Germline CDR1 is SEHNR and CDR2 is FQNEAQ (reference sequence). CDR3 region: CASSLGGGSNQPQHF. The CDR3 bases are TGTGCCAGCAGCTTAGGAGGGGGCAGTAATCAGCCCCAGCATTTT.

This chain uses TRBV19 with TRBJ1-5; D possibly corresponds to TRBD1 (6 bases). The length of the CDR3 is 14 residues. V lost 7 bases to trimming and J lost 4 bases, with 14 bases between them. Germline-derived CDR1 and CDR2 are LNHDA and SQIVND (reference sequence). The CDR3 loop is CASTPLQGNQPQHF. The CDR3 DNA reads as TGTGCCAGTACGCCACTCCAGGGGAATCAGCCCCAGCATTTT.

This clone was counted a few times. The CDR3: CASRQADLYSNQPQHF. DNA of the CDR3: TGTGCCAGCCGACAGGCGGACCTATATAGCAATCAGCCCCAGCATTTT. The chain carries TRBV2 and TRBJ1-5; weak D call: TRBD1 (6 bases). Trimming shortened V by 8 bases and J by 0 bases, and 17 bases separated the two germline ends. Per the germline V gene, CDR1 is SNHLY and CDR2 is FYNNEI. CDR3 length: 16 amino acids.

This clone came up once. This rearrangement joins TRBV11-2 to TRBJ2-1; TRBD1 aligns across 10 bases. Germline V gene lookup returns CDR1 SGHAT and CDR2 FQNNGV. With 0 bases clipped from V and 11 bases from J, the junction kept 7 bases outside the gene matches. The CDR3 is made up of 15 amino acids. The CDR3 coding sequence is TGTGCCAGCAGCTTAGAGGGCGGGACAGGGGTAAAGCAGTTCTTC. Protein: CASSLEGGTGVKQFF.

The V and J genes are TRBV9 and TRBJ2-6; TRBD2 might be the D (5 bases). The germline V and J ends were trimmed by 4 bases and 0 bases, with 20 bases remaining between them. CDR3 length equals 19 residues. Germline assignment: CDR1 SGDLS and CDR2 YYNGEE. The chain's CDR3 is CASSQPGWTQSSGANVLTF. In DNA, the CDR3 is TGTGCCAGCAGCCAACCGGGGTGGACTCAAAGCTCTGGGGCCAACGTCCTGACTTTC.

The CDR3 spells CASSFSYNSYNEQFF. Here the CDR3 DNA reads TGTGCCAGCAGTTTTTCTTATAACTCCTACAATGAGCAGTTCTTC. The chain employs TRBV28 and TRBJ2-1; the D is unclear. Trimming removed 3 bases from V and 0 bases from J, with 9 bases in between. The germline V gene encodes CDR1 MDHEN and CDR2 SYDVKM. The CDR3 is made up of 15 amino acids.